This T cell receptor (beta chain) is from a study of monozygotic twins with inflammatory bowel disease. With the 5' RACE reads reprocessed, TCRdb shows one record per CDR3 protein and no DNA. The repertoire table contains some 89,000 distinct CDR3 sequences. The sequence came from a human donor with ulcerative colitis or Crohn's disease, or a healthy co-twin of an affected twin (not recorded which). Sequenced material: blood.

This chain's CDR3 is CASSLGQGAFGYTF. The chain joins TRBV5-1 to TRBJ1-2; TCRdb calls TRBD1, which cannot be checked without DNA. In germline, CDR1 is SGHRS, CDR2 YFSETQ. The CDR3 has 14 residues.